These 8 T cell receptor beta chains were all obtained from the same sample, sequenced in a study of blood T cell repertoires in COVID-19. The table came from immunoSEQ multiplex PCR; TCRdb's copy has only in-frame clones and leaves some out. Of about 270,000 clones listed, roughly nine tenths are singletons. Sample: PBMCs or T cells enriched from blood (not recorded which). These receptors were taken from a woman aged 18-35 years who had recovered from COVID-19.

The chain couples TRBV4-1 to TRBJ1-5; D gene unclear. Trimming cost V 4 bases and J 3 bases, with 13 bases left between them. Germline V gene data show CDR1 as MGHRA and CDR2 as YSYEKL. This CDR3 has 15 residues. In DNA form, the CDR3 reads TGCGCCAGCAGCCCGACGTCGGGGTCCAATCAGCCCCAGCATTTT. This sequence encodes CASSPTSGSNQPQHF.

The rearrangement uses TRBV19 and TRBJ1-5; D possibly corresponds to TRBD1 (6 bases). V lost 3 bases, J lost 2 bases, and 11 bases lay in between. The CDR3 covers 15 residues. Germline V gene sequence: CDR1 LNHDA, CDR2 SQIVND (reference sequence). The DNA for the CDR3 is TGTGCCAGTAGTATCATTACAGGGCGCAATCAGCCCCAGCATTTT. It specifies CASSIITGRNQPQHF.

The genes are TRBV11-3 and TRBJ1-1; possible D gene TRBD1, 5 bases. Germline V gene sequence: CDR1 SGHNT, CDR2 YENEEA. The CDR3 contains 12 residues. V lost 0 bases and J 10 bases, leaving 9 bases between the germline ends. The CDR3: CASSLDQGRAFF. CDR3 nucleotides: TGTGCCAGCAGCTTAGACCAGGGCCGAGCTTTCTTT.

This clone was picked up one time. The J gene is TRBJ1-6, the V gene TRBV6-5, with 8 positions matching TRBD1. The trim removed 5 bases at V and 10 bases at J, leaving 7 bases unmatched. The CDR3 has 14 residues. Germline lookup yields CDR1 MNHEY and CDR2 SVGAGI. The CDR3 loop is CASSQGASKSPLHF. The CDR3 DNA is TGTGCCAGCAGTCAGGGGGCTTCGAAGTCACCCCTCCACTTT.

DNA for the CDR3: TGTGCCAGCAAGTCACGGGGGACCTACAATGAGCAGTTCTTC. Its protein product is CASKSRGTYNEQFF. J is TRBJ2-1 and V is TRBV27; D possibly corresponds to TRBD2 (6 bases). Germline values: CDR1 MNHEY, CDR2 SMNVEV (reference sequence). V was clipped by 7 bases and J by 2 bases, with 12 bases between them. The CDR3 runs to 14 residues.

The V gene is TRBV5-5, the J gene TRBJ2-7, with D unresolved. V gave up 0 bases and J gave up 5 bases, with 6 bases separating them. The germline gives CDR1 SGHKS, CDR2 YYEKEE (reference sequence). This CDR3 is 12 amino acids long. CDR3 sequence (DNA): TGTGCCAGCAGCTTGGTCGTTGACGAGCAGTACTTC. Translated: CASSLVVDEQYF.

The CDR3 loop reads CASSEVSYEQYF. CDR3 DNA: TGTGCCAGCAGTGAGGTCAGCTACGAGCAGTACTTC. J is TRBJ2-7 and V is TRBV2; no definite D call. The CDR3 totals 12 residues. Looked up from germline, CDR1 is SNHLY and CDR2 is FYNNEI. Trimming pared 3 bases from V and 3 bases from J, leaving 6 bases between.

This chain connects TRBV28 to TRBJ2-5; 10 bases line up with TRBD2. CDR1 is MDHEN, CDR2 SYDVKM, per germline. The V gene end was trimmed by 7 bases and the J gene end by 5 bases; junction bases not matched to a gene: 4. The CDR3 is 13 amino acids. The CDR3 coding sequence is TGTGCCAGCACCCTAGCGGGGGTTGAGACCCAGTACTTC. Its protein product is CASTLAGVETQYF. The complete variable domain, with remaining parts taken from reference TRBV28 and TRBJ2-5, reads DVKVTQSSRYLVKRTGEKVFLECVQDMDHENMFWYRQDPGLGLRLIYFSYDVKMKEKGDIPEGYSVSREKKERFSLILESASTNQTSMYLCASTLAGVETQYFGPGTRLLVL.